This T cell receptor (beta chain) was sequenced for a study of blood T cell repertoires in COVID-19. Overall study context: Sample material is recorded as cDNA or gDNA derived from T cells, B-cell-depleted T cells, or PBMCs.

TCRdb's table, derived via immunoSEQ multiplex PCR, lists solely in-frame clones and lacks some. The sample records roughly 360,000 clones, more than 75% being singletons. Individuals aged about 18 to 100 years were recruited from fewer than 30 US areas. Cohort assignment relied on participant-reported clinical history. V gave up 5 bases and J gave up 4 bases; unmatched junction bases: 5. CDR1 and CDR2 (germline): SGHTA, FQGNSA. This CDR3 is 14 amino acids long. Sequenced: PBMCs or T cells enriched from blood (not recorded which). The source is a man aged 30-40 years who had recovered from COVID-19. This chain connects TRBV7-2 to TRBJ1-2; the match to TRBD1 covers 9 bases. In DNA form, the CDR3 reads TGTGCCAGCAGCCCACAGGGGGCAGGCTATGGCTACACCTTC. Its translation: CASSPQGAGYGYTF. The full variable domain, rest sourced from reference TRBV7-2 and TRBJ1-2, is GAGVSQSPSNKVTEKGKDVELRCDPISGHTALYWYRQSLGQGLEFLIYFQGNSAPDKSGLPSDRFSAERTGGSVSTLTIQRTQQEDSAVYLCASSPQGAGYGYTFGSGTRLTVV.